In this sample, the clone carrying this T cell receptor beta chain turned up once. Antigen specificity is unknown. Germline lookup yields CDR1 WSHSY and CDR2 SAAADI. V gave up 5 bases and J gave up 3 bases; unmatched junction bases: 8. This CDR3 is 15 amino acids long. Genomic DNA came from blood conventional CD4+ T cells gated CD25-low CD127-high. The sample belongs to a study of regulatory and conventional T cells in RAG deficiency. Some clones are missing from TCRdb's copy, which holds only in-frame ones; the method was immunoSEQ multiplex PCR. The repertoire holds 25,000 to 30,000 clones, with roughly 96% as singletons. Whole-study findings and limits: Shannon entropy fell and Simpson indices rose in RAG-deficient patients. In Omenn syndrome, Treg and Tconv repertoires overlapped >85%.

These data are also associated with another study on regulatory T cells. That work contributes: The PCR used 52 TRBV and 13 TRBJ primers. Patient repertoires had restricted TRB V-J pairs and skewed V and J usage, most in Tregs.

The sample taken for sequencing was CD25- CD4+ T cells sorted from blood. The TCR was taken from a human donor in good health. This rearrangement joins TRBV10-2 to TRBJ1-2; 8 bases are shared with TRBD1. CDR3 sequence: CASSSQGAGDYGYTF. CDR3 nucleotides: TGCGCCAGCAGTTCCCAGGGGGCCGGGGACTATGGCTACACCTTC.